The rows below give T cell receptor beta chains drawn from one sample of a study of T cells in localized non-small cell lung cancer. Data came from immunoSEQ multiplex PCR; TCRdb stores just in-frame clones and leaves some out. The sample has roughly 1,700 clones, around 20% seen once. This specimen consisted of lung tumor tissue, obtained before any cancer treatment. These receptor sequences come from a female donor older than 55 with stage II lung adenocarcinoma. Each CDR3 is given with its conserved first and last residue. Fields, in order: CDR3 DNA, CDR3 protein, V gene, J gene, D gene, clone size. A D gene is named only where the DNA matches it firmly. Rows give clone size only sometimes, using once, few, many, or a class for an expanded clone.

DNA: TGTGCCAGCTCACCCGGACAGGTGGGCACAGATACGCAGTATTTT
CDR3: CASSPGQVGTDTQYF
V: TRBV18
J: TRBJ2-3
D: TRBD1
size: few

DNA: TGTGCCAGCAGTGAAGAGGTAGAGGCTTTCTTT
CDR3: CASSEEVEAFF
V: TRBV6-7
J: TRBJ1-1
D: NA
size: NA

DNA: TGTGCCAGCCTAGGACAGGCCTATATTAGGGGCTACACCTTC
CDR3: CASLGQAYIRGYTF
V: TRBV6-8
J: TRBJ1-2
D: TRBD1
size: NA

DNA: TGTGCCAGCAGCCAGAAGTTCCTAAGCGATAACACCGGGGAGCTGTTTTTT
CDR3: CASSQKFLSDNTGELFF
V: TRBV11-3
J: TRBJ2-2
D: NA
size: medium-sized

DNA: TGTGCCAGCAGTTCCCCTGGGGGAGCTGGAAACACCATATATTTT
CDR3: CASSSPGGAGNTIYF
V: TRBV28
J: TRBJ1-3
D: NA
size: few

DNA: TGTGCCAGCAGCAGCCGGGACGGAACCGTCTACGAGCAGTACTTC
CDR3: CASSSRDGTVYEQYF
V: TRBV14
J: TRBJ2-7
D: NA
size: NA

DNA: TGTGCCAGCAGCTTAGGGACAGCGGATTACTATGGCTACACCTTC
CDR3: CASSLGTADYYGYTF
V: TRBV11-3
J: TRBJ1-2
D: NA
size: few

DNA: TGTGCCAGCAGTTTCCGGACTGGAGAGAAGACCCAGTACTTC
CDR3: CASSFRTGEKTQYF
V: TRBV6-8
J: TRBJ2-5
D: NA
size: few

DNA: TGTGCCAGTAGTCCCGGACGGGGAAGCAATCAGCCCCAGCATTTT
CDR3: CASSPGRGSNQPQHF
V: TRBV19
J: TRBJ1-5
D: NA
size: few

DNA: TGTGCCAGCAGTTACAGGACAGTTAGCAATCAGCCCCAGCATTTT
CDR3: CASSYRTVSNQPQHF
V: TRBV6-8
J: TRBJ1-5
D: NA
size: few

DNA: TGTGCCTGGAGTAACGGACCAGGCCGGTTCTTC
CDR3: CAWSNGPGRFF
V: TRBV30
J: TRBJ2-1
D: NA
size: NA

DNA: TGTGCCAGCAGTTTCACCGCGGACAGGTCCACCGGGGAGCTGTTTTTT
CDR3: CASSFTADRSTGELFF
V: TRBV28
J: TRBJ2-2
D: TRBD1
size: NA

DNA: TGTGCCAGCAGCCCCCAAGGAAAGGGCTATGGCTACACCTTC
CDR3: CASSPQGKGYGYTF
V: TRBV11-3
J: TRBJ1-2
D: NA
size: few

DNA: TGCGCCAGCAGCCCCCGGGGGGCGGGAGGCGATGAAAAACTGTTTTTT
CDR3: CASSPRGAGGDEKLFF
V: TRBV5-1
J: TRBJ1-4
D: NA
size: NA

DNA: TGTGCCAGCAGCTTAGATGGGACGAAAGGGGGTGAGCAGTTCTTC
CDR3: CASSLDGTKGGEQFF
V: TRBV11-3
J: TRBJ2-1
D: NA
size: few